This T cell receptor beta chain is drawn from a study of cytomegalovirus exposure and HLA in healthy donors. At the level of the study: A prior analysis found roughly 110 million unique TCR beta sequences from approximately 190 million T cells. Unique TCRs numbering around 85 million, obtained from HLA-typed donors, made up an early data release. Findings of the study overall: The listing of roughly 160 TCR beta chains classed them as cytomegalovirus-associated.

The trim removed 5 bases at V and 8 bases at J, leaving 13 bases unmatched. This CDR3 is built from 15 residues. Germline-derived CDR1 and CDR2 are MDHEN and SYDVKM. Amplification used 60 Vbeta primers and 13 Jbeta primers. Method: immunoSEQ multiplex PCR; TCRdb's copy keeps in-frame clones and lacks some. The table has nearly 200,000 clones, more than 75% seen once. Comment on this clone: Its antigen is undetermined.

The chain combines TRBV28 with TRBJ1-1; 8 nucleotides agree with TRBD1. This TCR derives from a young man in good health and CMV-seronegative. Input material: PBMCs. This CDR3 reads CASSSRRTGRREAFF. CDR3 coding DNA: TGTGCCAGCAGTAGCAGGAGGACAGGGCGCCGAGAAGCTTTCTTT.